Presented here are 5 T cell receptor beta chains from one specimen sequenced in a study of T cell responses to AZD1222 COVID-19 vaccine. TCRdb's table, derived via immunoSEQ multiplex PCR, lists solely in-frame clones and lacks some. The table includes around 110,000 clones, 87% detected once. Sequences were derived from peripheral blood, sampled 28 days after the second AZD1222 dose. Receptor source: an adult who received the AZD1222 COVID-19 vaccine.

The J gene is TRBJ2-1, the V gene TRBV5-1; 7 bases align to TRBD1. V gave up 1 base and J gave up 8 bases; unmatched junction bases: 6. CDR1 and CDR2 (germline): SGHRS, YFSETQ. The CDR3 is 14 amino acids. This CDR3 is CASSLWRDRDEQFF. CDR3 DNA: TGCGCCAGCAGCTTGTGGCGAGACAGGGATGAGCAGTTCTTC.

This clone showed up just a few times. This chain joins TRBV11-2 and TRBJ1-3; D unclear. Trimming pared 8 bases from V and 4 bases from J, leaving 9 bases between. The CDR3 consists of 12 residues. CDR1 SGHAT and CDR2 FQNNGV come from the germline V gene. The CDR3 nucleotides read TGTGCCAGCGGGAAAGGCGGAAACACCATATATTTT. Translating it yields CASGKGGNTIYF. The whole variable domain, remainder taken from reference TRBV11-2 and TRBJ1-3, is EAGVAQSPRYKIIEKRQSVAFWCNPISGHATLYWYQQILGQGPKLLIQFQNNGVVDDSQLPKDRFSAERLKGVDSTLKIQPAKLEDSAVYLCASGKGGNTIYFGEGSWLTVV.

The chain joins TRBV27 to TRBJ1-2, with TRBD1 as a possible D gene (5 bases). The ends were cut back, 8 bases at V and 4 bases at J, with 14 bases in the middle. Germline-derived CDR1 and CDR2 are MNHEY and SMNVEV (reference sequence). This CDR3 region has 13 residues. CDR3 sequence reads: CASRVGRGYGYTF. The DNA of the CDR3 is TGTGCCAGCCGGGTAGGGAGGGGCTATGGCTACACCTTC.

In its sample, this clone was seen a few times. The chain joins TRBV14 to TRBJ2-7; D is unclear. Germline lookup yields CDR1 SGHDN and CDR2 FVKESK. CDR3 length: 11 amino acids. Deletions cut 4 bases from V and 5 bases from J, with 6 bases between. Here the CDR3 reads CASSPRHEQYF. CDR3 in DNA: TGTGCCAGCAGCCCTCGACACGAGCAGTACTTC.

In regard to this clone: At one end, the junction sequence differs from germline, possibly due to a read error. The rearrangement links TRBV19 to TRBJ1-6; the D is unclear. The CDR3 consists of 13 residues. CDR1 is LNHDA and CDR2 is SQIVND in the germline V gene (reference sequence). Here the CDR3 reads CASSSSYNSPLHF. The CDR3 DNA sequence: TGTGCCAGCAGTAGCTCCTATAATTCACCCCTCCACTTT.